The 25 T cell receptor beta chains presented below share a single source sample, sequenced in a study of blood T cells in healthy people across ages. Primers used in a second PCR of roughly 6 to 11 cycles were a sample-barcoded 5' primer and a J-beta primer mix. One entry per CDR3 protein, called by TCRdb with MiXCR from the 5' RACE reads. The repertoire holds roughly 1.9 million distinct CDR3 sequences, with 35% to 50% as singletons. The sample was blood. The receptors were sampled from a human donor in good health.

This rearrangement joins TRBV27 to TRBJ2-6; D might be TRBD1 or TRBD2, each matching 5 bases. V lost 5 bases to trimming and J lost 2 bases, with 10 bases between them. In germline, CDR1 is MNHEY, CDR2 SMNVEV (reference sequence). This CDR3 is 15 amino acids long. CDR3 bases: TGTGCCAGCAGTCCCATGGGGGCTGGGGCCAACGTCCTGACTTTC. Translation gives CASSPMGAGANVLTF.

The chain combines TRBV30 with TRBJ2-5; D possibly uses TRBD1 or TRBD2 (5 bases each). The CDR3 runs 12 residues. Germline V gives CDR1 GTSNPN, CDR2 SVGIG (reference sequence). The germline V and J ends were trimmed by 5 bases and 2 bases, with 9 bases remaining between them. The CDR3 nucleotides read TGTGCCTGGGGGACCGGTCAAGAGACCCAGTACTTC. Translating it yields CAWGTGQETQYF.

This clonotype has only a few counts. This sequence joins TRBV18 and TRBJ1-1; 7 bases fit TRBD1. With 1 base clipped from V and 0 bases from J, the junction kept 5 bases outside the gene matches. The CDR3 length is 16 residues. Germline assignment: CDR1 KGHSH and CDR2 LQKENI. CDR3 amino acids: CASSPRQGTLNTEAFF. CDR3 DNA: TGTGCCAGCTCACCACGACAGGGAACCCTGAACACTGAAGCTTTCTTT.

V usage is TRBV7-2 and J usage is TRBJ2-4; D is possibly TRBD1 or TRBD2 (5 bases each). With the DNA end fitting TRBJ2-5 better, the J assignment may be wrong. Germline V gene sequence: CDR1 SGHTA, CDR2 FQGNSA. The CDR3 covers 16 residues. The CDR3 DNA reads as TGTGCCAGCAGCTTAGCAATCGGGGCGATACAAGAGACCCAGTACTTC. Its protein product is CASSLAIGAIQETQYF.

V is TRBV4-1 and J is TRBJ1-1, with a weak D call TRBD1 (5 bases). V lost 2 bases and J lost 1, with 11 bases in between. Germline V gives CDR1 MGHRA, CDR2 YSYEKL. The CDR3 is 15 amino acids. The CDR3 nucleotides are TGCGCCAGCAGCCAAACGGGACTGAGGAACACTGAAGCTTTCTTT. Translation gives CASSQTGLRNTEAFF.

The rearrangement links TRBV5-5 to TRBJ2-6; no reliable D call. This CDR3 contains 16 residues. The V gene lost 3 bases and the J gene lost 4 bases, with 14 bases spanning the gap. The germline V gene encodes CDR1 SGHKS and CDR2 YYEKEE (reference sequence). CDR3 nucleotide sequence: TGTGCCAGCAGCTCCCCGGCAGACACGGGGGCCAACGTCCTGACTTTC. Encoded protein: CASSSPADTGANVLTF.

This chain links TRBV6-6 with TRBJ2-4; D perhaps matches TRBD1 (6 bases). The J call is uncertain, as TRBJ2-7 better fits the DNA end. CDR3 size: 14 residues. CDR1 and CDR2 from the germline V gene are MNHNY and SVGAGI (reference sequence). The CDR3 loop reads CASSYAGEIYEQYF. In nucleotides, the CDR3 is TGTGCCAGCAGTTATGCAGGGGAAATATACGAGCAGTACTTC.

The sample holds one count of this clonotype. The rearrangement links TRBV7-9 to TRBJ2-5; the D gene is possibly TRBD1 (6 bases). The J call is uncertain, as TRBJ2-7 better fits the DNA end. CDR1 and CDR2 from the germline V gene are SEHNR and FQNEAQ (reference sequence). The CDR3 is 13 amino acids. CDR3 loop: CASSLDTGPEQYF. CDR3 DNA: TGTGCCAGCAGCTTAGATACAGGGCCCGAGCAGTACTTC.

The chain carries TRBV5-5 and TRBJ1-4, with unresolved D. V was shortened by 0 bases and J by 12 bases, with 24 bases between the two germline ends. The CDR3 runs to 17 residues. Germline values: CDR1 SGHKS, CDR2 YYEKEE (reference sequence). The CDR3 nucleotides read TGTGCCAGCAGCTTGGCCGGTTCCAGGCACTCTCGGGAAGAACTGTTTTTT. Its protein product is CASSLAGSRHSREELFF.

The V and J genes are TRBV28 and TRBJ1-6; D perhaps matches TRBD1 (5 bases). Germline V gene lookup returns CDR1 MDHEN and CDR2 SYDVKM. This CDR3 is 17 amino acids long. With 5 bases removed from V and 0 bases from J, the gap between germline ends came to 14 bases. CDR3 DNA sequence: TGTGCCAGCAGTAAACCCCAGGGCCCCTCCTATAATTCACCCCTCCACTTT. Residues: CASSKPQGPSYNSPLHF. Full variable domain (rest looked up from reference TRBV28 and TRBJ1-6): DVKVTQSSRYLVKRTGEKVFLECVQDMDHENMFWYRQDPGLGLRLIYFSYDVKMKEKGDIPEGYSVSREKKERFSLILESASTNQTSMYLCASSKPQGPSYNSPLHFGNGTRLTVT.

The table lists this clonotype with a few counts. This chain joins TRBV20-1 and TRBJ2-4; unclear D gene. CDR3 size: 13 residues. V was cut by 7 bases and J by 3 bases, with 13 bases left in between. Germline V gives CDR1 DFQATT, CDR2 SNEGSKA (reference sequence). The CDR3 reads CSVEAGHKNIQYF. CDR3 DNA: TGCAGTGTGGAAGCAGGCCACAAAAACATTCAGTACTTC.

The chain uses TRBV29-1 and TRBJ2-3, with 8 bases fitting TRBD2. CDR3 size: 12 residues. Germline V lookup: CDR1 SQVTM, CDR2 ANQGSEA. With 5 bases clipped from V and 5 bases from J, the junction kept 3 bases outside the gene matches. The CDR3: CSVSGGIDTQYF. CDR3 in DNA: TGCAGCGTTAGCGGGGGAATAGATACGCAGTATTTT.

As for this clonotype: Compared with germline, one end of the junction differs, possibly owing to a read error. This chain joins TRBV5-5 and TRBJ2-3; 11 bases map to TRBD2. There are 19 residues in the CDR3. Germline assignment: CDR1 SGHKS and CDR2 YYEKEE (reference sequence). The CDR3 is CAGSFRGLAARSSTDTQYF. The CDR3 region has the DNA TGTGCCGGCAGCTTTAGGGGACTAGCGGCTCGATCTAGCACAGATACGCAGTATTTT. Filled out from reference TRBV5-5 and TRBJ2-3, the complete variable domain reads DAGVTQSPTHLIKTRGQQVTLRCSPISGHKSVSWYQQVLGQGPQFIFQYYEKEERGRGNFPDRFSARQFPNYSSELNVNALLLGDSALYLCAGSFRGLAARSSTDTQYFGPGTRLTVL.

The chain has TRBV28 and TRBJ2-7, with a tentative D call TRBD2 (6 bases). From germline, CDR1 is MDHEN and CDR2 SYDVKM. The ends were cut back, 6 bases at V and 1 base at J, with 16 bases in the middle. The CDR3 has 15 amino acids. CDR3 nucleotide sequence: TGTGCCAGCAGCCTCGGGACTTATAAATCCTACGAGCAGTACTTC. This gives the protein CASSLGTYKSYEQYF.

In this sample, this clonotype turned up many times. This chain uses TRBV20-1 with TRBJ1-2; D is possibly TRBD1 (6 bases). The CDR3 has 12 residues. CDR1 and CDR2 (germline): DFQATT, SNEGSKA (reference sequence). With 4 bases removed from V and 4 bases from J, the gap between germline ends came to 10 bases. CDR3 region: CSATGQLYGYTF. The CDR3 nucleotides read TGCAGTGCTACTGGACAGCTCTATGGCTACACCTTC.

The V gene is TRBV29-1, the J gene TRBJ1-1; possible D gene TRBD1, 5 bases. This CDR3 has 13 residues. Germline V CDR1 and CDR2: SQVTM, ANQGSEA. Trimming removed 4 bases at V and 1 base at J, with 10 bases between. CDR3 coding DNA: TGCAGCGTTGTCCTACAGGCGAACACTGAAGCTTTCTTT. Encoded protein: CSVVLQANTEAFF.

The chain has TRBV4-1 and TRBJ1-2; the D gene is possibly TRBD1 (6 bases). The CDR3 runs to 15 residues. The V end was cut by 4 bases, the J end by 0 bases, with 12 bases between. Germline-derived CDR1 and CDR2 are MGHRA and YSYEKL. The DNA of the CDR3 is TGCGCCAGCAGCCCAGGGGCAGGGGCTAACTATGGCTACACCTTC. Translation: CASSPGAGANYGYTF.

The chain joins TRBV12-3 or TRBV12-4 to TRBJ2-1, with TRBD1 identical over 7 bases. Losses at the gene ends were 8 bases for V and 6 bases for J; bases not matched to a gene: 7. The CDR3 totals 13 residues. The DNA for the CDR3 is TGTGCCAGCCAGTATTACAGGGGCAATGAGCAGTTCTTC. Translating it yields CASQYYRGNEQFF.

The rearrangement uses TRBV20-1 and TRBJ2-5, with 7 bases lining up with TRBD1. Germline CDR1 and CDR2: DFQATT and SNEGSKA (reference sequence). With 3 bases clipped from V and 3 bases from J, the junction kept 1 base outside the gene matches. There are 12 residues in the CDR3. CDR3 sequence reads: CSASQGEETQYF. Here the CDR3 DNA reads TGCAGTGCTAGTCAGGGGGAAGAGACCCAGTACTTC.

This clonotype was counted between two and nine times. The CDR3 ends on some other residue instead of the conserved phenylalanine or tryptophan, so this is likely a read error. V usage is TRBV29-1 and J usage is TRBJ2-3, with D tentatively TRBD2 (5 bases). The CDR3 sequence is 12 residues long. Germline assignment: CDR1 SQVTM and CDR2 ANQGSEA. V lost 2 bases and J lost 12, with 15 bases in between. The CDR3, as DNA: TGCAGCGTTGAACCAGCGGCCCCCCGACAGTATGTT. Translation: CSVEPAAPRQYV.

The V gene is TRBV2, the J gene TRBJ1-2; D call uncertain. The V end was cut by 6 bases, the J end by 8 bases, with 16 bases between. Germline V gene data show CDR1 as SNHLY and CDR2 as FYNNEI. This CDR3 comprises 13 residues. The CDR3 sequence is CASREDLSGGYTF. The DNA for the CDR3 is TGTGCCAGCAGGGAGGACCTCTCTGGGGGCTACACCTTC. The whole variable domain, filled in from reference TRBV2 and TRBJ1-2, reads EPEVTQTPSHQVTQMGQEVILRCVPISNHLYFYWYRQILGQKVEFLVSFYNNEISEKSEIFDDQFSVERPDGSNFTLKIRSTKLEDSAMYFCASREDLSGGYTFGSGTRLTVV.

This clonotype has more than one count but fewer than ten. The V gene is TRBV7-2, the J gene TRBJ2-1; D is possibly TRBD2 (5 bases). This CDR3 region has 13 residues. The germline V gene encodes CDR1 SGHTA and CDR2 FQGNSA. V dropped 2 bases and J dropped 7 bases, with 9 bases sitting between them. The CDR3, as DNA: TGTGCCAGCAGCTTATCAGCGGAGAATGAGCAGTTCTTC. Protein sequence: CASSLSAENEQFF.

The rearrangement uses TRBV7-9 and TRBJ2-1; the D is unclear. CDR1 and CDR2 (germline): SEHNR, FQNEAQ (reference sequence). This CDR3 contains 11 residues. V was trimmed by 8 bases and J by 10 bases, leaving 12 bases between them. CDR3: CASAPVVEQFF. The DNA for the CDR3 is TGTGCCAGCGCCCCCGTGGTCGAGCAGTTCTTC.

The chain uses TRBV9 and TRBJ2-3; either TRBD1 or TRBD2 may fit D (5 bases each). V was trimmed by 0 bases and J by 2 bases, leaving 19 bases between them. The CDR3 has 18 amino acids. The germline V gene has CDR1 SGDLS and CDR2 YYNGEE. DNA of the CDR3: TGTGCCAGCAGCGTAGGTGGGGGATTGGCCCGCGACACAGATACGCAGTATTTT. Its protein product is CASSVGGGLARDTDTQYF.

The rearrangement joins TRBV14 to TRBJ2-7; 11 nucleotides align to TRBD2. Germline assignment: CDR1 SGHDN and CDR2 FVKESK. V lost 6 bases, J lost 6 bases, and 10 bases stayed unmatched. This CDR3 has 15 amino acids. This CDR3 reads CASSLLAGGLSEQYF. CDR3 nucleotide sequence: TGTGCCAGCAGTCTCTTAGCGGGGGGGCTGAGCGAGCAGTACTTC.